These 30 T cell receptor beta chains share one sample of origin, sequenced in a study of cytomegalovirus exposure and HLA in healthy donors listed by TCRdb under 2017. Library generation was performed with the immunoSEQ multiplex PCR assay. A mixture of 60 forward primers for TCR Vbeta segments and 13 reverse primers for TCR Jbeta segments was used in the multiplex PCR. Drawn from immuneACCESS, this table holds only the in-frame rearrangements with V and J called that TCRdb kept. Clones are partly lost; checked studies trace under half to an unresolved V gene and leave the rest unexplained. Counted in this sample were over 130,000 clones; approximately 57% of them appeared once. The biggest ten clones account for around 2% of the sample. The sample consisted of PBMCs. The source is a male donor in good health and CMV-seronegative.

The chain has TRBV7-3 and TRBJ2-5; D might be TRBD2 (6 bases). The CDR3 totals 14 residues. Germline V lookup: CDR1 SGHTA, CDR2 FQGTGA. Trimming removed 1 base at V and 1 base at J, with 7 bases between. The chain's CDR3 is CASSLMGGQETQYF. DNA for the CDR3: TGTGCCAGCAGCTTAATGGGGGGCCAAGAGACCCAGTACTTC.

The chain employs TRBV9 and TRBJ1-2; weak D call: TRBD1 (6 bases). V lost 4 bases, J lost 3 bases, and 13 bases lay in between. The CDR3 has 14 amino acids. Per germline, CDR1 SGDLS and CDR2 YYNGEE. CDR3 coding DNA: TGTGCCAGCAGCCCTCAAGACAGGTACTATGGCTACACCTTC. Its translation: CASSPQDRYYGYTF. The variable domain in full, completed from reference TRBV9 and TRBJ1-2, reads DSGVTQTPKHLITATGQRVTLRCSPRSGDLSVYWYQQSLDQGLQFLIQYYNGEERAKGNILERFSAQQFPDLHSELNLSSLELGDSALYFCASSPQDRYYGYTFGSGTRLTVV.

The table lists this clone with a few counts. The gene calls are TRBV7-6 and TRBJ2-5; TRBD1 agrees at 8 bases. CDR1 is SGHVS and CDR2 is FNYEAQ in the germline V gene. The junction had 8 bases not matched to a gene; V was cut back by 0 bases and J by 11 bases. This CDR3 has 14 amino acids. As DNA, the CDR3 is TGTGCCAGCAGCTTAGCTCCAGGGGGCGCTGAGCAGTACTTC. Its translation is CASSLAPGGAEQYF.

This chain joins TRBV29-1 and TRBJ1-2; D is possibly TRBD1 (5 bases). The V gene's germline CDR1 is SQVTM and CDR2 ANQGSEA. Trimming pared 0 bases from V and 1 base from J, leaving 18 bases between. CDR3 size: 17 residues. The CDR3 region is CSVEDNGGAGFNYGYTF. CDR3 nucleotides: TGCAGCGTTGAAGATAACGGTGGGGCAGGGTTTAACTATGGCTACACCTTC.

This chain links TRBV10-3 with TRBJ1-5; the match to TRBD1 covers 12 bases. V lost 6 bases to trimming and J lost 0 bases; unmatched junction nucleotides: 9. The CDR3 has 18 amino acids. In germline, CDR1 is ENHRY, CDR2 SYGVKD. CDR3 nucleotide sequence: TGTGCCATCAGCGAATGGGACAGGGGGCCGATTAGCAATCAGCCCCAGCATTTT. Its protein is CAISEWDRGPISNQPQHF.

V usage is TRBV2 and J usage is TRBJ2-5, with D possibly being TRBD1 (6 bases). The CDR3 totals 13 residues. V was cut by 7 bases and J by 0 bases, with 9 bases left in between. The germline V gene has CDR1 SNHLY and CDR2 FYNNEI. The CDR3 loop is CASTTGYQETQYF. DNA for the CDR3: TGTGCCAGCACCACAGGGTACCAAGAGACCCAGTACTTC.

V gene TRBV10-3 combines with J gene TRBJ2-5; no clear D. The CDR3 runs to 12 residues. Trimming pared 6 bases from V and 11 bases from J, leaving 16 bases between. CDR1 and CDR2 from the germline V gene are ENHRY and SYGVKD. CDR3 sequence (DNA): TGTGCCATCAGCAACGCCAATGAGGAGCAGTACTTC. Its protein is CAISNANEEQYF.

This clone was observed a few times. This rearrangement joins TRBV30 to TRBJ2-7; 8 bases are shared with TRBD1. Germline V lookup: CDR1 GTSNPN, CDR2 SVGIG (reference sequence). The CDR3 extends over 12 amino acids. With 5 bases clipped from V and 1 base from J, the junction kept 1 base outside the gene matches. The CDR3 loop is CAWGDRSYEQYF. CDR3 DNA: TGTGCCTGGGGGGACAGGTCCTACGAGCAGTACTTC.

The CDR3 DNA reads as TGTGCCAGCCCTATCCCCCCGGAGACCCATGGCTACACCTTC. It codes for CASPIPPETHGYTF. The V call is TRBV2, the J call TRBJ1-2; D remains unclear. Trimming pared 8 bases from V and 6 bases from J, leaving 19 bases between. The CDR3 loop spans 14 amino acids. Germline V CDR1 and CDR2: SNHLY, FYNNEI.

This clone was detected only a few times. This specimen includes other DNA sequences encoding the same CDR3. This chain joins TRBV19 and TRBJ2-7; 8 bases are shared with TRBD1. The CDR3 runs 15 residues. V lost 2 bases to trimming and J lost 5 bases; unmatched junction nucleotides: 8. CDR1 and CDR2 (germline): LNHDA, SQIVND (reference sequence). The CDR3 nucleotides are TGTGCCAGTAGTATAACCGGGACAGGTGGAAACGAGCAGTACTTC. Amino acids: CASSITGTGGNEQYF.

The rearrangement links TRBV10-1 to TRBJ1-1; D uncertain. This CDR3 has 13 residues. V lost 8 bases to trimming and J lost 1 base, with 11 bases between them. Germline CDR1 WNHNN, CDR2 SYGVQD (reference sequence). The CDR3 DNA sequence: TGCGCCAGCCAGGCGGGATGGAACACTGAAGCTTTCTTT. The encoded protein is CASQAGWNTEAFF.

The rearrangement links TRBV18 to TRBJ2-1; TRBD2 matches at 7 bases. CDR3 length: 15 residues. Germline-derived CDR1 and CDR2 are KGHSH and LQKENI. V lost 3 bases to trimming and J lost 4 bases; unmatched junction nucleotides: 6. CDR3 amino acids: CASSPGRGLYNEQFF. The CDR3 coding sequence is TGTGCCAGCTCACCGGGGAGGGGACTTTACAATGAGCAGTTCTTC.

This chain joins TRBV5-4 and TRBJ2-7; D remains ambiguous. V lost 1 base to trimming and J lost 6 bases, with 14 bases between them. Germline V lookup: CDR1 SGHNT, CDR2 YYREEE (reference sequence). The length of the CDR3 is 14 residues. The CDR3 loop reads CASSLLGQALEQYF. In nucleotides, the CDR3 is TGTGCCAGCAGCTTGTTAGGCCAGGCTCTCGAGCAGTACTTC.

This CDR3 is CASSPPGQGNEQYF. The CDR3 DNA sequence: TGTGCCTCGAGCCCTCCGGGACAGGGAAATGAGCAGTACTTC. J is TRBJ2-7 and V is TRBV30, with 9 positions matching TRBD1. This CDR3 is 14 amino acids long. Germline V CDR1 and CDR2: GTSNPN, SVGIG (reference sequence). V lost 7 bases and J lost 7; bases outside the gene matches: 14.

This clone has a handful of counts. This sequence joins TRBV7-9 and TRBJ2-7; perhaps TRBD2 as D (6 bases). This CDR3 spans 15 amino acids. CDR1 and CDR2 (germline): SEHNR, FQNEAQ (reference sequence). Trimming removed 5 bases at V and 5 bases at J, with 19 bases between. CDR3 nucleotide sequence: TGTGCCAGCAGCCCCCAGTCAGGAGGGGACCACGAGCAGTACTTC. It is translated as CASSPQSGGDHEQYF.

This clone was found once. The chain joins TRBV5-4 to TRBJ2-5, with D perhaps TRBD2 (7 bases). The CDR3 contains 15 residues. The V and J ends lost 2 bases and 2 bases respectively, with 13 bases between them. The germline V gene has CDR1 SGHNT and CDR2 YYREEE (reference sequence). The DNA of the CDR3 is TGTGCCAGCAGCTTCCGGACAGCGGGACAAGAGACCCAGTACTTC. Residues: CASSFRTAGQETQYF.

The CDR3 reads CASRGSGDRSYEQYF. CDR3 DNA: TGTGCCAGCAGGGGTAGCGGGGACCGCTCCTACGAGCAGTACTTC. The chain employs TRBV28 and TRBJ2-7; 8 bases map to TRBD2. The CDR3 runs to 15 residues. Trimming cost V 6 bases and J 0 bases; bases outside gene matches: 7. Germline CDR1 and CDR2: MDHEN and SYDVKM.

The chain has TRBV7-3 and TRBJ1-2; D remains unclear. Germline assignment: CDR1 SGHTA and CDR2 FQGTGA. This CDR3 region has 15 residues. The V gene lost 1 base and the J gene lost 5 bases, with 14 bases spanning the gap. The CDR3 here is CASSLNAEPPYGYTF. The CDR3 nucleotides read TGTGCCAGCAGCTTAAACGCCGAGCCCCCATATGGCTACACCTTC.

The chain employs TRBV5-8 and TRBJ1-2; TRBD1 is a possible D gene (5 bases). V was clipped by 4 bases and J by 7 bases, with 11 bases between them. Germline CDR1 reads SGHTS; CDR2 reads YDEGEE. The CDR3 spans 12 residues. The CDR3 DNA reads TGTGCCAGCAGCCGCGGGACCGTTGGCTACACCTTC. Translating gives CASSRGTVGYTF.

The rearrangement joins TRBV9 to TRBJ2-1, with D unresolved. The germline CDR1 and CDR2 sequences are SGDLS and YYNGEE. V lost 4 bases to trimming and J lost 1 base, with 12 bases between them. The CDR3 contains 15 residues. The CDR3 sequence is CASSPPPGSYNEQFF. CDR3 nucleotide sequence: TGTGCCAGCAGCCCCCCTCCGGGTTCCTACAATGAGCAGTTCTTC.

The chain is built from TRBV11-2 and TRBJ2-7; unclear D gene. The CDR3 totals 14 residues. The germline V gene has CDR1 SGHAT and CDR2 FQNNGV. With 1 base removed from V and 5 bases from J, the gap between germline ends came to 12 bases. CDR3 sequence: CASSLVPSSHEQYF. For the CDR3, the DNA is TGTGCCAGCAGCTTAGTCCCCAGTAGCCACGAGCAGTACTTC.

V and J are TRBV6-5 and TRBJ2-7; D is ambiguous. Germline CDR1 MNHEY, CDR2 SVGAGI. This CDR3 spans 14 amino acids. V lost 2 bases and J 0 bases, leaving 8 bases between the germline ends. The CDR3 is CASSYRVNSYEQYF. DNA for the CDR3: TGTGCCAGCAGTTACCGGGTAAACTCCTACGAGCAGTACTTC.

The chain employs TRBV7-3 and TRBJ2-3; tentative D call: TRBD1 (6 bases). Germline V lookup: CDR1 SGHTA, CDR2 FQGTGA. Trimming left V 5 bases short and J 0 bases short, with 12 bases between. The CDR3 consists of 15 residues. CDR3 coding DNA: TGTGCCAGCAGCGGACAAAGGGGGAGCACAGATACGCAGTATTTT. This sequence encodes CASSGQRGSTDTQYF.

This clone was seen a few times. The genes are TRBV10-3 and TRBJ1-6; 7 bases match TRBD1. This CDR3 comprises 14 residues. The J segment lost 7 bases and the V segment lost 2 bases, leaving 2 bases of the junction unmatched. CDR1 and CDR2 (germline): ENHRY, SYGVKD. The CDR3 spells CAISETGDNSPLHF. In DNA form, the CDR3 reads TGTGCCATCAGTGAGACAGGGGACAATTCACCCCTCCACTTT.

This clone showed up just once. V and J are TRBV7-2 and TRBJ1-2; the D is unclear. Germline-derived CDR1 and CDR2 are SGHTA and FQGNSA. The CDR3 runs 15 residues. V shed 4 bases and J shed 6 bases, with 18 bases lying between them. Written as DNA, the CDR3 is TGTGCCAGCAGCTCTGGACTCATCTCAAACGATGGCTACACCTTC. Amino acids: CASSSGLISNDGYTF.

The chain joins TRBV5-4 to TRBJ1-1, with D perhaps matching TRBD1 (5 bases). Trimming cost V 7 bases and J 3 bases, with 16 bases left between them. The CDR3 has 14 amino acids. Germline V gives CDR1 SGHNT, CDR2 YYREEE (reference sequence). CDR3 nucleotides: TGTGCCAGCCGGATGGCAGGGTTGGACACTGAAGCTTTCTTT. The encoded protein is CASRMAGLDTEAFF.

This chain uses TRBV11-2 with TRBJ2-3, with 10 bases lining up with TRBD2. The CDR3 loop spans 18 amino acids. V was pared by 5 bases and J by 0 bases, with 11 bases of the junction left unmatched. CDR1 is SGHAT, CDR2 FQNNGV, per germline. This CDR3 reads CASSRVASGGPSTDTQYF. The CDR3 region has the DNA TGTGCCAGCAGCCGAGTGGCTAGCGGGGGTCCTAGCACAGATACGCAGTATTTT.

The V and J genes are TRBV19 and TRBJ1-1; D is ambiguous. Germline CDR1 reads LNHDA; CDR2 reads SQIVND (reference sequence). Trimming took 2 bases from V and 2 from J, leaving 6 bases between them. This CDR3 has 13 residues. In DNA form, the CDR3 reads TGTGCCAGTAGTATACAGGCAAACACTGAAGCTTTCTTT. It codes for CASSIQANTEAFF.

This clone was observed a handful of times. The chain carries TRBV4-1 and TRBJ1-1; no clear D gene. The CDR3 runs to 13 residues. Germline V lookup: CDR1 MGHRA, CDR2 YSYEKL. V shed 4 bases and J shed 0 bases, with 6 bases lying between them. The CDR3 is CASSRTLNTEAFF. In DNA form, the CDR3 reads TGCGCCAGCAGCCGTACACTGAACACTGAAGCTTTCTTT.

The rearrangement links TRBV28 to TRBJ2-5, with TRBD2 matching 8 bases. There are 13 residues in the CDR3. The germline CDR1 and CDR2 sequences are MDHEN and SYDVKM. Trimming cost V 7 bases and J 4 bases; bases outside gene matches: 5. In DNA form, the CDR3 reads TGTGCCAGCACGACTAGCGTTGCAGAGACCCAGTACTTC. This translates into CASTTSVAETQYF.